This TCR beta chain was sequenced for a study of T cells in Graves' hyperthyroidism and ophthalmopathy (dated by TCRdb to the late 2010s). Background for the entire study: Peripheral blood samples were taken at the time of initial diagnosis, prior to any treatment. In addition, the study compared T-cell repertoires in thyroid tissue and in blood from about six Graves' hyperthyroidism patients. To identify TCR V-J signatures that set the groups apart, the researchers used a discovery cohort of 90 to 100 patients, made up of 43 with Graves' ophthalmopathy and 57 with stable Graves' hyperthyroidism. The paper reports TCR Vbeta CDR3 sequencing of approximately 130 peripheral blood samples: approximately 41 ophthalmopathy, under 80 hyperthyroidism and approximately 17 progressor patients. After sampling, hyperthyroidism patients received methimazole starting at 30 mg daily, and ophthalmopathy patients received high-dose intravenous methylprednisolone. The 95 to 100 discovery patients were randomly divided into training and test sets at a 7:3 ratio. Whether ophthalmopathy could be predicted prospectively was tested in an independent validation cohort made up of 18 to 20 hyperthyroidism patients plus 17 patients who later progressed to ophthalmopathy. Points the paper makes about the study in general: In validation, progression to ophthalmopathy was predicted by the model with nearly 71% sensitivity and 72.22% specificity, a median of about 6.4 months before onset. Most expanded thyroid clonotypes (frequency above 0.001) were also detected in blood, a finding suggesting that blood repertoires may reflect thyroid immune responses. Ophthalmopathy was separated from stable hyperthyroidism by a 13 V-J signature model, with approximately 89% sensitivity and about 84% specificity obtained in cross-validation and 80%/75% obtained in testing. Sample size was not statistically predetermined, and blinding of investigators to group allocation was not performed.

This clonotype appeared many times. It has no known antigen specificity. Base qualities are not at hand, and no much larger clone is one base apart. Its CDR3 holds 14 amino acids, cysteine through phenylalanine. Only the CDR3 DNA is retained, 42 bases long and in frame from the first base. Per the germline V gene, MDHEN is the CDR1 and SYDVKM is the CDR2. V has 2 bases trimmed and J has 4 bases trimmed; junction bases matching no gene number 4. Graves' hyperthyroidism was defined as stable when no progression to ophthalmopathy occurred over 18 months of follow-up. Hyperthyroidism patients were newly diagnosed, had a disease duration of under 2 months, and were aged 18 to 65 years. Any patient with an uncontrolled infection, another autoimmune disease, pregnancy or lactation was excluded. Clinical symptoms, serum thyroxine and TRAb, thyroid ultrasound, and orbital computed tomography formed the basis for the diagnoses. Ficoll-Paque density gradient centrifugation was used to isolate PBMCs from around 10 ml of fresh peripheral blood. Total RNA was extracted using Trizol reagent, and RNA quality was assessed on an Agilent 2100 Bioanalyzer.

The TCR beta CDR3 regions were amplified from the RNA transcripts. A first-round RT-PCR of the TCR CDR3 used the HTBI primer set with the Qiagen OneStep RT-PCR kit. The libraries were constructed in a second round of multiplex PCR and then size-selected and purified. Paired-end sequencing of the libraries was performed with 100 bp reads on an Illumina HiSeq2000. The authors' pipeline ran thus. SOAPnuke was used to process the raw data, removing reads that contained adapters or uncalled bases, had a mean Phred below 15, or lacked an exact match to the constant primer or identifier. High-quality paired reads were merged using COPE v1.2.5, and each unique nucleotide sequence was defined as a clonotype. MiTCR v1.1 was used to align clonotypes to the IMGT TRBV, TRBD and TRBJ reference segments. Analysis was restricted to V-J combinations with a frequency above 0.0001, which covered roughly 99% of repertoires. A TCS score was defined as the ratio of F50 (clonal expansion) to E x V (chaos), with BLOSUM62-based TCRdist applied between CDR3 peptides within each V-J. Welch's t-statistics and random forest reduced just over 500 V-J features to 13, which were used in a naive Bayes classifier (R e1071). TCRdb reanalyzed the raw reads on its own, using fastp at Q25 for trimming and MiXCR for clone calling, and kept in-frame beta chains. Rows matching on CDR3 protein sequence are summarized as one entry with the most common DNA and genes. TCRdb, rather than the study authors, made the V and J calls. This sample lists approximately 600,000 distinct CDR3 sequences; 15% to 20% were detected once. The ten top clones hold 3.8% of the sample.

Sequenced sample: blood. The sequence joins TRBV28 to TRBJ1-2; 7 middle bases align to TRBD1. This TCR derives from a woman aged 25 to 39 with Graves' hyperthyroidism. The DNA sequence reads TGTGCCAGCAGTTTAGTGAGGGGGCTCTATGGCTACACCTTC. Its product reads: CASSLVRGLYGYTF.